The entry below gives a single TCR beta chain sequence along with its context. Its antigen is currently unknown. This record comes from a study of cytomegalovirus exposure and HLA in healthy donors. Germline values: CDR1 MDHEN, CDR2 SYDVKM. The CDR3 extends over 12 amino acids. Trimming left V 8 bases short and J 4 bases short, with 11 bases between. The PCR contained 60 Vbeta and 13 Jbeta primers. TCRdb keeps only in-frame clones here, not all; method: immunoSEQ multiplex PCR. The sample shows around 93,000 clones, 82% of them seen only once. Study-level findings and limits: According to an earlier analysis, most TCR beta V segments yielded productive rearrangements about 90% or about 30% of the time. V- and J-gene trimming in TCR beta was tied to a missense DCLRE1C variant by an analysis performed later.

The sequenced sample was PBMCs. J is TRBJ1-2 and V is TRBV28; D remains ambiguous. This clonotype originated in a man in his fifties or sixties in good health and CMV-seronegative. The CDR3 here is CASARAPYGYTF. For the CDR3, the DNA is TGTGCCAGCGCGCGGGCTCCCTATGGCTACACCTTC.